One T cell receptor beta chain is described in this entry. The antigen remains unidentified. The data are from a study of cytomegalovirus exposure and HLA in healthy donors. The germline CDR1 and CDR2 sequences are SGDLS and YYNGEE. CDR3 length equals 15 residues. Unmatched junction bases numbered 5, after V lost 0 bases and J lost 4 bases. The PCR had 60 Vbeta and 13 Jbeta primers. This table comes from immunoSEQ multiplex PCR, and its TCRdb copy is limited to in-frame clones, with some not included. In all, the sample yields about 87,000 clones. General study findings and limits: Investigators reported 150 to 200 TCR beta chains as tied to cytomegalovirus. An analysis was carried out later, and it reportedly showed fewer N-insertions in an Asian-associated ancestry cluster than the approximately 610-donor mean. The authors later found TCR association rates varying by HLA locus, with DRB1 most and HLA-C fewest.

The chain joins TRBV9 to TRBJ2-5, with 8 nucleotides matching TRBD1. This clonotype was obtained from a man aged 45-60 years in good health and CMV-seropositive. The material sequenced was PBMCs. CDR3 DNA: TGTGCCAGCAGCGTAGCGGGACAGGTCGGAGAGACCCAGTACTTC. As protein: CASSVAGQVGETQYF.